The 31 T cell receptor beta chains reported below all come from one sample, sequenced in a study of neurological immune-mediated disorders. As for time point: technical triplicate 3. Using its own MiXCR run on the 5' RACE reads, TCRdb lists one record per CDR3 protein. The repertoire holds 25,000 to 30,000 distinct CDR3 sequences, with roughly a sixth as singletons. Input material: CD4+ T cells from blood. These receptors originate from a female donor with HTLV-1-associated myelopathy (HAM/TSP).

CDR3 DNA sequence: TGCAGTGCTAGTCCGACAGGGCAGAACACTGAAGCTTTCTTT. This translates into CSASPTGQNTEAFF. The V call is TRBV20-1, the J call TRBJ1-1; 7 bases map to TRBD1. CDR3 length equals 14 residues. After removal of 3 bases from V and 1 base from J, the junction contained 5 bases not matched to a gene. CDR1 is DFQATT, CDR2 SNEGSKA, per germline (reference sequence).

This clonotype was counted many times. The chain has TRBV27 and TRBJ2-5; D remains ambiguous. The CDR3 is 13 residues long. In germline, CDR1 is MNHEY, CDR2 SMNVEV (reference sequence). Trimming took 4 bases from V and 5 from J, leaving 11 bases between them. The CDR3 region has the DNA TGTGCCAGCAGTTCCCCTCCGGTTGAGACCCAGTACTTC. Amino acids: CASSSPPVETQYF.

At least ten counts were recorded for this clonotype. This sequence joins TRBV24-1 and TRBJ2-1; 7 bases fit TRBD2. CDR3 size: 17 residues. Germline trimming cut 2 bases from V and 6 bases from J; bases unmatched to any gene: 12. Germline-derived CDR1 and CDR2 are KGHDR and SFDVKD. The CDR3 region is CATSDSLLAGAFNEQFF. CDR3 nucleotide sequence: TGTGCCACCAGTGATTCTCTCCTCGCGGGAGCCTTCAATGAGCAGTTCTTC.

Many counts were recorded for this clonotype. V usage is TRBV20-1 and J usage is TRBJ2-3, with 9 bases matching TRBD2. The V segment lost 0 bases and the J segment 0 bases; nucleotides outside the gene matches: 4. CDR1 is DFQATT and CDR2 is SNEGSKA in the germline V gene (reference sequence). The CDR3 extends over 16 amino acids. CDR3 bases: TGCAGTGCTAGAGATTTGGCGGGAGGGAGCACAGATACGCAGTATTTT. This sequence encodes CSARDLAGGSTDTQYF.

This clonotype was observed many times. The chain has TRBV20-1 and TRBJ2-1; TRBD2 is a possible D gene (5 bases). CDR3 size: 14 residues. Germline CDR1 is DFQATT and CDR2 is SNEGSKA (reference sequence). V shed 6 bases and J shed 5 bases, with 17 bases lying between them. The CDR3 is CSAVGSPTNNEQFF. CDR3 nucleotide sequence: TGCAGTGCCGTGGGGAGTCCTACCAACAATGAGCAGTTCTTC.

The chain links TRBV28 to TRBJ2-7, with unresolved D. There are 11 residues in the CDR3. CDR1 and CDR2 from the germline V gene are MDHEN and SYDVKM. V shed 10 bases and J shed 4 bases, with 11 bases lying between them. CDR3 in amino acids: CAKGPWYEQYF. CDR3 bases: TGTGCCAAGGGCCCATGGTACGAGCAGTACTTC.

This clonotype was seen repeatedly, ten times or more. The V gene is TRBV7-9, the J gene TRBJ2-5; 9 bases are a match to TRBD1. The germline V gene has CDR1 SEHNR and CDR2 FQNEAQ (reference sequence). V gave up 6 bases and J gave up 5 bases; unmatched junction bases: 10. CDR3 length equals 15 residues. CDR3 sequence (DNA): TGTGCCAGCAGTTCAGTACGGGACAGGGCCGAGACCCAGTACTTC. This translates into CASSSVRDRAETQYF.

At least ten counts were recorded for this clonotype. This chain's CDR3 is CASRFGGQGVETQYF. CDR3 in DNA: TGTGCCAGCAGATTTGGGGGACAGGGGGTAGAGACCCAGTACTTC. The chain employs TRBV7-8 and TRBJ2-5; 11 bases align to TRBD1. From germline, CDR1 is SGHVS and CDR2 FQNEAQ. This CDR3 region has 15 residues. The junction had 7 bases not matched to a gene; V was cut back by 6 bases and J by 4 bases.

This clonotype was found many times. The CDR3 DNA follows: TGTGCCAGCAGCTCTGACATTTCTGAAAAACTGTTTTTT. Protein: CASSSDISEKLFF. The gene calls are TRBV11-3 and TRBJ1-4, with D hard to call. The CDR3 runs to 13 residues. The germline gives CDR1 SGHNT, CDR2 YENEEA. V was shortened by 4 bases and J by 7 bases, with 10 bases between the two germline ends.

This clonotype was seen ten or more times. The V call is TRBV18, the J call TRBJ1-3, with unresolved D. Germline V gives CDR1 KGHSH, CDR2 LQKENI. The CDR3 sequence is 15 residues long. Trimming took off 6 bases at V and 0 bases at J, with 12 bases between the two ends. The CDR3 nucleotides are TGTGCCAGCTCGCCCCAGGTGACCTCTGGAAACACCATATATTTT. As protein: CASSPQVTSGNTIYF.

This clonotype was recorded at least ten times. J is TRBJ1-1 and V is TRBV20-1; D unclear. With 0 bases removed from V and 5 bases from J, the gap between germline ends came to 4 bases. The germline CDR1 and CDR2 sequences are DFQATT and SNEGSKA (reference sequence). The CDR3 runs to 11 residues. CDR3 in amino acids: CSAREGTEAFF. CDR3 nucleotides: TGCAGTGCTAGAGAGGGGACTGAAGCTTTCTTT.

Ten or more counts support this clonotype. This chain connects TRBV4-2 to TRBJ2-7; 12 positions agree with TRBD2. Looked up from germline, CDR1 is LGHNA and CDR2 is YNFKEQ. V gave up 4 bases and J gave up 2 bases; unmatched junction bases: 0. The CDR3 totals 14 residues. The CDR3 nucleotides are TGTGCCAGCAGCCCTAGCGGGAGGGCCTACGAGCAGTACTTC. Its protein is CASSPSGRAYEQYF.

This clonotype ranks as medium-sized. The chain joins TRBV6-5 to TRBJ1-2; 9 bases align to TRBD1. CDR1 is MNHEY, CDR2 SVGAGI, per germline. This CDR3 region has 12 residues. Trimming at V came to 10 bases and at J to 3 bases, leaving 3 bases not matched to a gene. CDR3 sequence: CATRQGDYGYTF. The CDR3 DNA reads TGTGCCACACGACAGGGGGACTATGGCTACACCTTC.

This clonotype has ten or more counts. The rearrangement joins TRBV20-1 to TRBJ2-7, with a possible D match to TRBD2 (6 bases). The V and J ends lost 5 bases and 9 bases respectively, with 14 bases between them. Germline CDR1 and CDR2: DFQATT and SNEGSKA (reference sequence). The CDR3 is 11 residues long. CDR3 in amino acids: CSARDSPGQYF. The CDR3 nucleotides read TGCAGTGCTCGGGACTCACCGGGGCAGTACTTC.

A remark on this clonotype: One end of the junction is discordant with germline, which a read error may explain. CDR3 amino acids: CDSIRDRATDTQYF. The DNA for the CDR3 is TGCGACAGCATTCGGGACAGGGCCACAGATACACAGTATTTT. This chain connects TRBV5-1 to TRBJ2-3; the match to TRBD1 covers 9 bases. Germline V CDR1 and CDR2: SGHRS, YFSETQ. The CDR3 has 14 amino acids.

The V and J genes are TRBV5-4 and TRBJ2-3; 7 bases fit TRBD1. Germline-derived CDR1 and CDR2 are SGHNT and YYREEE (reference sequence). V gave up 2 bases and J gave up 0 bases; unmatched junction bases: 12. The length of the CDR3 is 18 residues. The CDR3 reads CASSFRKIVTGSTDTQYF. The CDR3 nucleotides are TGTGCCAGCAGCTTTCGGAAAATCGTGACAGGGAGCACAGATACGCAGTATTTT.

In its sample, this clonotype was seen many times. The CDR3 region is CASRPPGWETQYF. CDR3 coding DNA: TGTGCCAGCAGACCTCCGGGGTGGGAGACCCAGTACTTC. This chain links TRBV7-2 with TRBJ2-5, with D perhaps matching TRBD2 (5 bases). Trimming pared 6 bases from V and 5 bases from J, leaving 13 bases between. Germline loops: CDR1 SGHTA, CDR2 FQGNSA. The CDR3 runs 13 residues.

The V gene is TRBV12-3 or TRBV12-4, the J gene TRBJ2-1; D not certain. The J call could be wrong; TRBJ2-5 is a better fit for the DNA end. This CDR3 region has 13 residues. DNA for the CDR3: TGTGCCAGCAGTTCAGCATACCAAGAGACCCAGTACTTC. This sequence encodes CASSSAYQETQYF.

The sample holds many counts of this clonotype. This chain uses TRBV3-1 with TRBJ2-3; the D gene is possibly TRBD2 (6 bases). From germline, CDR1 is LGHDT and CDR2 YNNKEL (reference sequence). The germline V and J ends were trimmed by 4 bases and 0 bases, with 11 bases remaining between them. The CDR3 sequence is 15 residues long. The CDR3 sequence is CASSPLGTSTDTQYF. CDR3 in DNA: TGTGCCAGCAGCCCCCTAGGGACTAGCACAGATACGCAGTATTTT.

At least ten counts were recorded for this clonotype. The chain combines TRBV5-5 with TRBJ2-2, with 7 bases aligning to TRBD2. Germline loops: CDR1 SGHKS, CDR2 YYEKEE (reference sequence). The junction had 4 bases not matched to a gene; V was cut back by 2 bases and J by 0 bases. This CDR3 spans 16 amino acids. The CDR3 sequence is CASSLTSAANTGELFF. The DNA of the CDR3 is TGTGCCAGCAGCTTAACTAGCGCCGCGAACACCGGGGAGCTGTTTTTT. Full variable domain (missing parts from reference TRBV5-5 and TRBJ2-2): DAGVTQSPTHLIKTRGQQVTLRCSPISGHKSVSWYQQVLGQGPQFIFQYYEKEERGRGNFPDRFSARQFPNYSSELNVNALLLGDSALYLCASSLTSAANTGELFFGEGSRLTVL.

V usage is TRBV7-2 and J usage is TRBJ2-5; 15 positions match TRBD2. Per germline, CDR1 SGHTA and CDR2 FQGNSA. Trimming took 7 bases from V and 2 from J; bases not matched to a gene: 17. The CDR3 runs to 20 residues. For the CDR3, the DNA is TGTGCCAGCATCATACCGCGGAGTGGACTAGCGGGAGGGTGGCAAGAGACCCAGTACTTC. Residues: CASIIPRSGLAGGWQETQYF.

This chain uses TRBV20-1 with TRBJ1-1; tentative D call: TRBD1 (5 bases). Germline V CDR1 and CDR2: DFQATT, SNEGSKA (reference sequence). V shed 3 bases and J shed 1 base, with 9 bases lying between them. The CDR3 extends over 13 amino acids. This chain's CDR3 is CSARLGENTEAFF. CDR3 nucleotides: TGCAGTGCTAGGCTGGGGGAGAACACTGAAGCTTTCTTT.

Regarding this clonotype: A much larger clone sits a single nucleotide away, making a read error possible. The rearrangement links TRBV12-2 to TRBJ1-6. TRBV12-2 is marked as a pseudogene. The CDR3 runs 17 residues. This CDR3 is CASRSRATEDYNSPLHF. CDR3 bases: TGTGCAAGTCGCTCTAGGGCCACGGAAGACTATAATTCACCCCTCCACTTT.

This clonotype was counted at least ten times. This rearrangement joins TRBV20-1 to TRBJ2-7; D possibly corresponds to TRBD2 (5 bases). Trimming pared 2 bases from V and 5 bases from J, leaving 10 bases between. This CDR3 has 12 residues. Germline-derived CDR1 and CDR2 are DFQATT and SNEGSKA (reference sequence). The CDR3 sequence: CSARSSSHEQYF. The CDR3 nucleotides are TGCAGTGCTAGATCGTCTAGCCACGAGCAGTACTTC.

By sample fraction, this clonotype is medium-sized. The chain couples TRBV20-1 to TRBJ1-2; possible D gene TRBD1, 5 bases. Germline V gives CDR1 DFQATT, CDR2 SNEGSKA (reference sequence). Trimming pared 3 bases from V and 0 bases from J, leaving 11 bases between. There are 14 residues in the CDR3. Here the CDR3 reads CSASRGRANYGYTF. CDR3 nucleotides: TGCAGTGCTAGTAGGGGACGGGCTAACTATGGCTACACCTTC.

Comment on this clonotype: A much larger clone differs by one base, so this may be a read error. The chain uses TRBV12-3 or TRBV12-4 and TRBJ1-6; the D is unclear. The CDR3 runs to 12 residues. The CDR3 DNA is TGTGCCAACAGCGGTCTCGGCCTCGCCCTCGACTTT. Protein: CANSGLGLALDF.

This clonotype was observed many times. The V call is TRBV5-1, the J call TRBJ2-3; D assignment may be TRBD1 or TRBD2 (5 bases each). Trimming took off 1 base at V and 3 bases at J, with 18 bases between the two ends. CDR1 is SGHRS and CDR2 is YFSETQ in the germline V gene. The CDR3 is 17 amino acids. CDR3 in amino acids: CASSLSTGARGTDTQYF. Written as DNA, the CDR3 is TGCGCCAGCAGCTTGTCGACTGGGGCGAGAGGGACAGATACGCAGTATTTT.

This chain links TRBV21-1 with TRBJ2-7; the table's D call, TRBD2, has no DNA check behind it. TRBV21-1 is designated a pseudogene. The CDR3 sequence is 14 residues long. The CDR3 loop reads CASSKDGPSNEQYF. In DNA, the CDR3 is TGTGCCAGCAGCAAAGATGGCCCCTCGAACGAGCAGTACTTC.

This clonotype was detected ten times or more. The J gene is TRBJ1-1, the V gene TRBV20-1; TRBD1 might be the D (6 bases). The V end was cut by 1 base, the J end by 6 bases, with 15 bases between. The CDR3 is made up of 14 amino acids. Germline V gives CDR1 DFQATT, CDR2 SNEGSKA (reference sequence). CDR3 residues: CSARGIQGLAEAFF. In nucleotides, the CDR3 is TGCAGTGCTAGAGGAATACAGGGCCTGGCTGAAGCTTTCTTT.

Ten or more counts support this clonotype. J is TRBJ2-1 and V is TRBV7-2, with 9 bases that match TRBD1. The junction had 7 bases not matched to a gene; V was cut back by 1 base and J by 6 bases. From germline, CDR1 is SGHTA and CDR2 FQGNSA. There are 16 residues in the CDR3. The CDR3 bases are TGTGCCAGCAGCTTAGGCCCGCCGACAGGGGGCAATGAGCAGTTCTTC. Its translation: CASSLGPPTGGNEQFF. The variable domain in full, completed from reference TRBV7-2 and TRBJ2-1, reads GAGVSQSPSNKVTEKGKDVELRCDPISGHTALYWYRQSLGQGLEFLIYFQGNSAPDKSGLPSDRFSAERTGGSVSTLTIQRTQQEDSAVYLCASSLGPPTGGNEQFFGPGTRLTVL.

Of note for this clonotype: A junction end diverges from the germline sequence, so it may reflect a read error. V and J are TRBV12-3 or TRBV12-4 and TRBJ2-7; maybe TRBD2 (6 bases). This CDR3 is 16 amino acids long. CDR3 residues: CARSLVTGAGDYEQYF. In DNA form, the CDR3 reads TGTGCCAGAAGTTTAGTGACGGGAGCAGGCGACTACGAGCAGTACTTC.